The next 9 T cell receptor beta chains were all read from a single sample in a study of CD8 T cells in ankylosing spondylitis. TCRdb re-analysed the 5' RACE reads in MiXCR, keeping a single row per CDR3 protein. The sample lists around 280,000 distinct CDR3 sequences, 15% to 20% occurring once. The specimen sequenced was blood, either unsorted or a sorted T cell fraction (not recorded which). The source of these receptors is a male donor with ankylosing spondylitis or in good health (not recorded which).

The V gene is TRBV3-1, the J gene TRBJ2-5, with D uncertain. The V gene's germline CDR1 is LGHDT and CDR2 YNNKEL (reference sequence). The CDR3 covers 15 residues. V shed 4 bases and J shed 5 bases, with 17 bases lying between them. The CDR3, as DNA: TGTGCCAGCAGCCTCCCCGCGGTCATGGGGGAGACCCAGTACTTC. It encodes CASSLPAVMGETQYF.

The CDR3 DNA sequence: TGTGCCAGCAGCCGCAGGACAGGGGGAGAAAAACTGTTTTTT. Its translation: CASSRRTGGEKLFF. The chain carries TRBV14 and TRBJ1-4; TRBD1 agrees at 10 bases. Germline V CDR1 and CDR2: SGHDN, FVKESK. The junction had 4 bases not matched to a gene; V was cut back by 4 bases and J by 8 bases. The CDR3 is 14 amino acids.

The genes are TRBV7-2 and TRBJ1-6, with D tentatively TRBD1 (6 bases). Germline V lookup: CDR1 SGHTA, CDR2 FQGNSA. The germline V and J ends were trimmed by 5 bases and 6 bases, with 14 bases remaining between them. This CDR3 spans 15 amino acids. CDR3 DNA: TGTGCCAGCAGCAAACCCAGGGGTGGTAATTCACCCCTCCACTTT. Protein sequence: CASSKPRGGNSPLHF.

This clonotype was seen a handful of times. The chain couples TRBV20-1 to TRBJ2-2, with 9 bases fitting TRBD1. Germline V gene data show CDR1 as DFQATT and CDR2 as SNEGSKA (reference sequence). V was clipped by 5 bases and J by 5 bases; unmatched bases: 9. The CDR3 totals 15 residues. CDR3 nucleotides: TGCAGTGCTCCTGACAGGGGGAAAATAACCGGGGAGCTGTTTTTT. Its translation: CSAPDRGKITGELFF.

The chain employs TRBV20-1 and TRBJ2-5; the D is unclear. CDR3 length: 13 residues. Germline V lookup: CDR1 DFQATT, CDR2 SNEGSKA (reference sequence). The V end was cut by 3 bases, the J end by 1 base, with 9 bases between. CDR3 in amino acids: CSARWPFQETQYF. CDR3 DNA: TGCAGTGCTAGGTGGCCGTTCCAAGAGACCCAGTACTTC.

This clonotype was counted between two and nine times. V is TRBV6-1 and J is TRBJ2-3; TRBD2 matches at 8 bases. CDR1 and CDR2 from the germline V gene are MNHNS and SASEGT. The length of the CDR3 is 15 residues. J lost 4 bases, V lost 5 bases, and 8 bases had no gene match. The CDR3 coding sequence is TGTGCCAGCAGTATCTGGGGACTAGACCCAGATACGCAGTATTTT. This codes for CASSIWGLDPDTQYF.

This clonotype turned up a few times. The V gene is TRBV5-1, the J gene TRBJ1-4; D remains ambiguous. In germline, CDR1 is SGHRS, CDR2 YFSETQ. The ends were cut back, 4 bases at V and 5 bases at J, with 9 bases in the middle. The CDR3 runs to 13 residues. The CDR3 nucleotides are TGCGCCAGCAGCCTGGTCCCCAATGAAAAACTGTTTTTT. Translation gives CASSLVPNEKLFF.

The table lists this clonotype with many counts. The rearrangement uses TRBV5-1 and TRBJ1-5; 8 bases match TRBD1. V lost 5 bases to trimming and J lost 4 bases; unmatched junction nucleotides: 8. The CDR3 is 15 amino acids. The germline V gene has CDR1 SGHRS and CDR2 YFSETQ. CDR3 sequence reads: CASSVAGGGNQPQHF. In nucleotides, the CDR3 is TGCGCCAGCAGTGTAGCAGGGGGCGGGAATCAGCCCCAGCATTTT.

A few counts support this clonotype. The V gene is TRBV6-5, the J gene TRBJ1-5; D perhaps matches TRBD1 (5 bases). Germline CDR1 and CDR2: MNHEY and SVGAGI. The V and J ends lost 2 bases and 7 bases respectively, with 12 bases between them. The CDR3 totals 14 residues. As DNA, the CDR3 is TGTGCCAGCAGTTACGGTCAAGGGGCCCAGCCCCAGCATTTT. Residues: CASSYGQGAQPQHF.